This note documents a single T cell receptor (beta chain) sequence. The data were taken from a study of blood T cell repertoires in COVID-19. About the study: Samples taken during acute and convalescent COVID-19 were collected in the United States, Italy and Spain.

CDR1 and CDR2 from the germline V gene are DFQATT and SNEGSKA (reference sequence). The CDR3 sequence is 12 residues long. V lost 3 bases to trimming and J lost 6 bases, with 10 bases between them. In the source study's methods: Estimated nucleated cell counts came from reference gene primer amplification. Only in-frame clones appear in the TCRdb table, and some are missing; sequencing was by immunoSEQ multiplex PCR. For V, J and clone size, that table is used; D and trimming come from the DNA. The table has over 85,000 clones, just over 85% seen once. Material for sequencing was peripheral blood. This clonotype was sampled from an older woman with acute or convalescent COVID-19. J is TRBJ2-3 and V is TRBV20-1, with no clear D. CDR3 nucleotides: TGCAGTGCTAGTATCAGTGGCGATACGCAGTATTTT. Amino acid sequence: CSASISGDTQYF.